This T cell receptor (beta chain) was sequenced during a study of T cells in Graves' hyperthyroidism and ophthalmopathy. This clonotype was counted many times. Its antigen is currently unknown. TCR beta CDR3 regions were amplified from RNA transcripts. The HTBI set primed first-round TCR CDR3 RT-PCR. TCRdb passed the multiplex PCR reads through MiXCR, listing each CDR3 protein once. This repertoire shows a few hundred thousand distinct CDR3 sequences, approximately 16% found once; its top ten account for 44%. Findings of the study overall: Most thyroid clonotypes with frequency above 0.001 were detected in blood.

The receptor's source is a man aged 35 to 55 with Graves' hyperthyroidism. Sequencing input: blood.

DNA of the CDR3: TGTGCCAGCTCACCACTACCGATTAATTCACCCCTCCACTTT. This encodes CASSPLPINSPLHF. The chain recombines TRBV18 with TRBJ1-6; no firm D call. In germline, CDR1 is KGHSH, CDR2 LQKENI. The V end lost 1 base, the J end lost 6 bases, and 7 bases lay between the germline ends. CDR3 length: 14 residues.